Presented here are 29 T cell receptor beta chains from one specimen sequenced in a study of radiotherapy plus CTLA-4 blockade in lung cancer. Clones were sequenced by immunoSEQ multiplex PCR, and TCRdb holds only the in-frame ones, with some missing. The data contain around 100,000 clones, about four fifths of them seen just once; the ten biggest clones take up roughly 3.1%. This specimen consisted of peripheral blood, obtained from a patient treated with radiotherapy plus ipilimumab. The receptors here all came from a human donor with non-small cell lung cancer who had a partial response to radiotherapy plus ipilimumab. Some clones in this sample may be carry-over from other donors' samples.

As regards this clone: This sample also contains other DNA sequences that code for the same CDR3. The CDR3 loop reads CASSPQGYGYTF. CDR3 sequence (DNA): TGTGCCAGCAGCCCACAGGGGTATGGCTACACCTTC. V usage is TRBV7-9 and J usage is TRBJ1-2; 7 bases match TRBD1. CDR3 length equals 12 residues. V was clipped by 5 bases and J by 5 bases; unmatched bases: 2. Germline lookup yields CDR1 SEHNR and CDR2 FQNEAQ (reference sequence). Looking up the rest from reference TRBV7-9 and TRBJ1-2 gives the full variable domain: DTGVSQNPRHKITKRGQNVTFRCDPISEHNRLYWYRQTLGQGPEFLTYFQNEAQLEKSRLLSDRFSAERPKGSFSTLEIQRTEQGDSAMYLCASSPQGYGYTFGSGTRLTVV.

The genes are TRBV6-5 and TRBJ2-7; no definite D call. With 6 bases removed from V and 4 bases from J, the gap between germline ends came to 10 bases. CDR1 and CDR2 (germline): MNHEY, SVGAGI. The CDR3 is 12 residues long. CDR3 protein: CASSAFGYEQYF. The CDR3 coding sequence is TGTGCCAGCAGCGCGTTCGGTTACGAGCAGTACTTC.

The V and J genes are TRBV5-4 and TRBJ2-3; maybe TRBD2 (6 bases). The CDR3 runs 16 residues. The germline gives CDR1 SGHNT, CDR2 YYREEE (reference sequence). V dropped 0 bases and J dropped 0 bases, with 11 bases sitting between them. The CDR3 loop is CASSLGAGTSTDTQYF. The CDR3 coding sequence is TGTGCCAGCAGCTTGGGAGCGGGTACTAGCACAGATACGCAGTATTTT.

This clone was seen more than once but under ten times. This chain joins TRBV7-9 and TRBJ1-6, with D uncertain. V was trimmed by 2 bases and J by 7 bases, leaving 12 bases between them. Germline V gene data show CDR1 as SEHNR and CDR2 as FQNEAQ (reference sequence). The CDR3 covers 15 residues. The CDR3 reads CASSLTDGVNSPLHF. The CDR3, as DNA: TGTGCCAGCAGCTTAACCGACGGAGTAAATTCACCCCTCCACTTT.

This chain links TRBV28 with TRBJ2-7, with a possible D match to TRBD1 (6 bases). Germline V CDR1 and CDR2: MDHEN, SYDVKM. The CDR3 runs to 14 residues. The germline V and J ends were trimmed by 6 bases and 7 bases, with 19 bases remaining between them. CDR3 DNA sequence: TGTGCCAGCAGGGAAAACAGGGTACCTGGTGAGCAGTACTTC. It is translated as CASRENRVPGEQYF.

J is TRBJ1-1 and V is TRBV28, with 7 bases matching TRBD1. With V trimmed by 4 bases and J by 0 bases, 5 bases remained unmatched. The CDR3 length is 15 residues. CDR1 and CDR2 (germline): MDHEN, SYDVKM. The CDR3 nucleotides are TGTGCCAGCAGTTCGACAGGGACAGTGAACACTGAAGCTTTCTTT. Protein: CASSSTGTVNTEAFF.

The rearrangement uses TRBV19 and TRBJ2-3, with 8 bases that match TRBD2. The junction had 5 bases not matched to a gene; V was cut back by 7 bases and J by 2 bases. Germline V gene lookup returns CDR1 LNHDA and CDR2 SQIVND (reference sequence). The CDR3 loop spans 14 amino acids. The CDR3 region has the DNA TGTGCCAGTAAAGCGGGGGACCCCACAGATACGCAGTATTTT. Translated: CASKAGDPTDTQYF.

The chain is built from TRBV28 and TRBJ1-5, with 7 bases identical to TRBD1. J was trimmed by 11 bases and V by 3 bases; bases with no gene match: 16. CDR1 MDHEN and CDR2 SYDVKM come from the germline V gene. This CDR3 has 16 amino acids. CDR3 in amino acids: CASSLVSDRVIASQHF. CDR3 nucleotide sequence: TGTGCCAGCAGTTTGGTGTCCGACAGGGTCATAGCGTCCCAGCATTTT.

The J gene is TRBJ1-6, the V gene TRBV10-1; D gene ambiguous. Germline V gene sequence: CDR1 WNHNN, CDR2 SYGVQD (reference sequence). The CDR3 extends over 13 amino acids. The V end was cut by 5 bases, the J end by 3 bases, with 5 bases between. CDR3 residues: CASSRDYNSPLHF. In DNA, the CDR3 is TGCGCCAGCAGTCGGGACTATAATTCACCCCTCCACTTT.

The chain recombines TRBV7-2 with TRBJ1-6; 9 bases line up with TRBD1. The V gene end was trimmed by 6 bases and the J gene end by 9 bases; junction bases not matched to a gene: 9. The CDR3 runs to 15 residues. CDR1 is SGHTA and CDR2 is FQGNSA in the germline V gene. CDR3 coding DNA: TGTGCCAGCAGTCGAAAGGGACAGGGAGGTTCACCCCTCCACTTT. This codes for CASSRKGQGGSPLHF.

V gene TRBV15 combines with J gene TRBJ2-1; TRBD2 matches 14 bases. There are 15 residues in the CDR3. Germline CDR1 is LNHNV and CDR2 is YYDKDF (reference sequence). The V and J ends lost 5 bases and 7 bases, in that order; junction bases with no gene match: 4. The CDR3 coding sequence is TGTGCCACCAGCGGGGGGACTAGCGGGAGAAATGAGCAGTTCTTC. It is translated as CATSGGTSGRNEQFF.

This chain joins TRBV27 and TRBJ2-3, with TRBD2 identical over 9 bases. The V gene's germline CDR1 is MNHEY and CDR2 SMNVEV (reference sequence). V dropped 3 bases and J dropped 5; count of bases not matched to a gene: 6. The length of the CDR3 is 15 residues. CDR3 region: CASSFTSGRLDTQYF. CDR3 DNA sequence: TGTGCCAGCAGTTTTACTAGCGGGCGGTTAGATACGCAGTATTTT.

This chain connects TRBV5-1 to TRBJ2-2; 9 nucleotides align to TRBD2. The CDR3 consists of 16 residues. Unmatched junction bases numbered 2, after V lost 1 base and J lost 1 base. The germline CDR1 and CDR2 sequences are SGHRS and YFSETQ. CDR3 residues: CASSLRLAENTGELFF. CDR3 nucleotide sequence: TGCGCCAGCAGCTTGAGACTAGCGGAGAACACCGGGGAGCTGTTTTTT.

This chain connects TRBV5-1 to TRBJ1-4, with D unclear. The V gene's germline CDR1 is SGHRS and CDR2 YFSETQ. V lost 4 bases to trimming and J lost 8 bases, with 12 bases between them. The CDR3 sequence is 13 residues long. CDR3 DNA sequence: TGCGCCAGCAGCCTGGGTTCTCGGGAAAAACTGTTTTTT. Translation: CASSLGSREKLFF. The complete variable domain, with remaining parts taken from reference TRBV5-1 and TRBJ1-4, reads KAGVTQTPRYLIKTRGQQVTLSCSPISGHRSVSWYQQTPGQGLQFLFEYFSETQRNKGNFPGRFSGRQFSNSRSEMNVSTLELGDSALYLCASSLGSREKLFFGSGTQLSVL.

In regard to this clone: The identical CDR3 is also encoded by other nucleotide sequences in the sample. The chain is built from TRBV6-1 and TRBJ1-1; D is undetermined. Germline CDR1 MNHNS, CDR2 SASEGT. V dropped 1 base and J dropped 0 bases, with 6 bases sitting between them. This CDR3 region has 14 residues. The CDR3 DNA follows: TGTGCCAGCAGTGAAGTGGCCGTGAACACTGAAGCTTTCTTT. It specifies CASSEVAVNTEAFF.

The J gene is TRBJ2-7, the V gene TRBV6-5, with D perhaps matching TRBD1 (6 bases). This CDR3 spans 15 amino acids. Trimming cost V 6 bases and J 0 bases, with 15 bases left between them. The germline CDR1 and CDR2 sequences are MNHEY and SVGAGI. The CDR3 here is CASRFKRTDSYEQYF. The CDR3 DNA follows: TGTGCCAGCAGATTCAAAAGGACAGACTCCTACGAGCAGTACTTC.

The chain couples TRBV6-1 to TRBJ2-4, with 7 bases lining up with TRBD1. The CDR3 is 15 residues long. V trimming: 6 bases; J trimming: 7 bases; junction bases outside the gene matches: 12. The germline V gene encodes CDR1 MNHNS and CDR2 SASEGT. The CDR3 DNA is TGTGCCAGCAGGGAGGACCCGGGACAGTGGAACATTCAGTACTTC. Encoded protein: CASREDPGQWNIQYF.

The chain links TRBV21-1 to TRBJ2-7; TRBD1, as called in the table, went unchecked against the DNA. TRBV21-1 is a known pseudogene. CDR3 length: 16 amino acids. CDR3 nucleotides: TGTGCCAGCAGCAAAATACGACAGGGCCTGTACTACGAGCAGTACTTC. Its translation: CASSKIRQGLYYEQYF.

The rearrangement links TRBV7-9 to TRBJ2-5; tentatively, D is TRBD2 (6 bases). The length of the CDR3 is 15 residues. V lost 4 bases to trimming and J lost 2 bases, with 14 bases between them. The germline gives CDR1 SEHNR, CDR2 FQNEAQ (reference sequence). CDR3 DNA sequence: TGTGCCAGCAGCTCTAGCGCCCCACCACAAGAGACCCAGTACTTC. Amino acid sequence: CASSSSAPPQETQYF.

The chain employs TRBV19 and TRBJ1-5, with 12 nucleotides matching TRBD1. The CDR3 consists of 17 residues. With V trimmed by 3 bases and J by 5 bases, 8 bases remained unmatched. From germline, CDR1 is LNHDA and CDR2 SQIVND (reference sequence). CDR3 protein: CASSMGTGGAGYQPQHF. The DNA for the CDR3 is TGTGCCAGTAGTATGGGGACAGGGGGCGCGGGTTATCAGCCCCAGCATTTT. Supplemented by reference TRBV19 and TRBJ1-5, the full variable domain reads DGGITQSPKYLFRKEGQNVTLSCEQNLNHDAMYWYRQDPGQGLRLIYYSQIVNDFQKGDIAEGYSVSREKKESFPLTVTSAQKNPTAFYLCASSMGTGGAGYQPQHFGDGTRLSIL.

The chain joins TRBV28 to TRBJ1-1; no clear D gene. The V and J ends lost 6 bases and 2 bases respectively, with 19 bases between them. Germline V lookup: CDR1 MDHEN, CDR2 SYDVKM. The CDR3 is 16 amino acids. The chain's CDR3 is CASSRTSGALNTEAFF. In DNA, the CDR3 is TGTGCCAGCAGCCGCACGAGTGGAGCTCTAAACACTGAAGCTTTCTTT. The full variable domain, in which reference TRBV28 and TRBJ1-1 provide the parts outside the CDR3, is DVKVTQSSRYLVKRTGEKVFLECVQDMDHENMFWYRQDPGLGLRLIYFSYDVKMKEKGDIPEGYSVSREKKERFSLILESASTNQTSMYLCASSRTSGALNTEAFFGQGTRLTVV.

The rearrangement joins TRBV28 to TRBJ1-2, with D possibly matching TRBD1 (6 bases). The germline V and J ends were trimmed by 5 bases and 5 bases, with 15 bases remaining between them. The CDR3 is 14 residues long. Germline loops: CDR1 MDHEN, CDR2 SYDVKM. The CDR3 loop reads CASSVGGAVYGYTF. In nucleotides, the CDR3 is TGTGCCAGCAGTGTAGGGGGAGCCGTTTATGGCTACACCTTC.

The chain is built from TRBV6-1 and TRBJ2-1, with D perhaps matching TRBD1 (6 bases). The CDR3 loop spans 14 amino acids. The germline CDR1 and CDR2 sequences are MNHNS and SASEGT. V was pared by 4 bases and J by 8 bases, with 15 bases between. In DNA, the CDR3 is TGTGCCAGCAGTGGAATTGGGGGCCTAGATGAGCAGTTCTTC. Translating gives CASSGIGGLDEQFF.

V and J are TRBV11-2 and TRBJ2-7; 8 bases align to TRBD1. The CDR3 is 13 residues long. Trimming cost V 5 bases and J 6 bases; bases outside gene matches: 6. Germline V lookup: CDR1 SGHAT, CDR2 FQNNGV. The CDR3 coding sequence is TGTGCCAGCAGCCGAGACAGGGGCGGCGAGCAGTACTTC. It is translated as CASSRDRGGEQYF.

This clone has a count of ten or more. The V gene is TRBV7-2, the J gene TRBJ1-5; D is unclear. V was pared by 2 bases and J by 2 bases, with 10 bases between. CDR3 length: 15 residues. CDR1 SGHTA and CDR2 FQGNSA come from the germline V gene. The CDR3 reads CASSLSGAGNQPQHF. CDR3 bases: TGTGCCAGCAGCTTAAGTGGCGCGGGCAATCAGCCCCAGCATTTT.

This chain uses TRBV13 with TRBJ1-2, with 11 bases identical to TRBD1. Germline CDR1 and CDR2: PRHDT and FYEKMQ (reference sequence). The ends lost 4 bases at V and 0 bases at J; junction bases unmatched: 10. The CDR3 loop spans 18 amino acids. The CDR3 sequence is CASSSSGTGGQANYGYTF. The CDR3 nucleotides read TGTGCCAGCAGCTCCTCCGGGACAGGGGGGCAAGCTAACTATGGCTACACCTTC.

The chain carries TRBV7-8 and TRBJ1-1, with D tentatively TRBD1 (5 bases). Germline V CDR1 and CDR2: SGHVS, FQNEAQ. The CDR3 length is 13 residues. The V end was cut by 7 bases, the J end by 5 bases, with 14 bases between. The chain's CDR3 is CASTLERGTEAFF. CDR3 DNA sequence: TGTGCCAGCACTCTCGAACGGGGGACTGAAGCTTTCTTT.

The rearrangement uses TRBV20-1 and TRBJ1-2, with a tentative D call TRBD1 (5 bases). V dropped 6 bases and J dropped 6 bases, with 11 bases sitting between them. Germline V gives CDR1 DFQATT, CDR2 SNEGSKA (reference sequence). The CDR3 has 11 amino acids. For the CDR3, the DNA is TGCAGTGCCATAACAGGACATGGCTACACCTTC. As protein: CSAITGHGYTF.

This clone was detected once. The chain links TRBV7-7 to TRBJ2-3; 7 nucleotides agree with TRBD2. J lost 6 bases, V lost 1 base, and 7 bases had no gene match. Germline-derived CDR1 and CDR2 are SSHAT and FNYEAQ (reference sequence). The CDR3 is made up of 15 amino acids. The chain's CDR3 is CASSLEGGSTDTQYF. The CDR3 DNA follows: TGTGCCAGCAGCTTAGAAGGCGGGAGTACTGATACGCAGTATTTT.